These 23 T cell receptor beta chains originate from one sample sequenced in a study of blood T cells in healthy people across ages. PCR was performed a second time for 7 to 11 cycles using a sample-barcoded 5' primer and a J-beta primer mix. One entry per CDR3 protein results from TCRdb running MiXCR on the 5' RACE reads. The table has more than 650,000 distinct CDR3 sequences, 22% seen once. Sequencing input: blood. These receptor sequences come from a man aged 65 to 79 in good health.

The V call is TRBV10-3, the J call TRBJ2-7, with D perhaps matching TRBD1 (6 bases). The CDR3 is 14 residues long. Germline V gene lookup returns CDR1 ENHRY and CDR2 SYGVKD. V lost 0 bases and J lost 5, with 11 bases in between. The CDR3 reads CAISESQGYHEQYF. The CDR3 nucleotides are TGTGCCATCAGTGAGTCACAGGGATACCACGAGCAGTACTTC.

V gene TRBV21-1 combines with J gene TRBJ2-1; the DNA was not compared with TRBD2, the D call given in the table. TRBV21-1 is annotated as a pseudogene. The CDR3 has 13 residues. This CDR3 reads CASIKGGAGEQFF. The CDR3 coding sequence is TGTGCCAGCATCAAGGGAGGGGCGGGTGAGCAGTTCTTC.

The chain combines TRBV28 with TRBJ2-4, with D hard to call. The CDR3 runs 17 residues. Trimming took 3 bases from V and 0 from J, leaving 15 bases between them. The germline CDR1 and CDR2 sequences are MDHEN and SYDVKM. CDR3 sequence: CASSLFVGPIAKNIQYF. CDR3 nucleotides: TGTGCCAGCAGTTTGTTTGTAGGACCGATAGCCAAAAACATTCAGTACTTC.

V usage is TRBV28 and J usage is TRBJ2-7; 7 positions match TRBD1. The germline CDR1 and CDR2 sequences are MDHEN and SYDVKM. After removal of 2 bases from V and 0 bases from J, the junction contained 4 bases not matched to a gene. The CDR3 extends over 15 amino acids. This CDR3 is CASSLEGAISYEQYF. The CDR3 DNA is TGTGCCAGCAGTTTAGAGGGGGCAATCTCCTACGAGCAGTACTTC.

A few counts support this clonotype. The chain is built from TRBV6-2 or TRBV6-3 and TRBJ2-1; D call uncertain. Trimming pared 2 bases from V and 1 base from J, leaving 6 bases between. This CDR3 region has 14 residues. Germline V CDR1 and CDR2: MNHEY, SVGEGT. CDR3 nucleotide sequence: TGTGCCAGCAGTTACCGAGTTTCCTACAATGAGCAGTTCTTC. This encodes CASSYRVSYNEQFF.

The V and J genes are TRBV6-5 and TRBJ1-2; D remains unclear. V was pared by 1 base and J by 0 bases, with 6 bases between. The CDR3 totals 14 residues. Germline lookup yields CDR1 MNHEY and CDR2 SVGAGI. The CDR3 spells CASSYWGTNYGYTF. CDR3 DNA: TGTGCCAGCAGTTACTGGGGAACTAACTATGGCTACACCTTC.

This CDR3 reads CASSYRETYEQYF. The CDR3 nucleotides are TGTGCCAGTAGCTACAGGGAGACCTACGAGCAGTACTTC. The chain combines TRBV19 with TRBJ2-5; D might be TRBD1 (6 bases). The DNA end lines up better with TRBJ2-7; the J call may be wrong. Germline CDR1 is LNHDA and CDR2 is SQIVND (reference sequence). The CDR3 has 13 amino acids.

Regarding this clonotype: A read error may be the cause here, since a much bigger clone is one base away. This rearrangement joins TRBV29-1 to TRBJ2-1; 14 bases are shared with TRBD2. The CDR3 loop spans 13 amino acids. CDR1 and CDR2 (germline): SQVTM, ANQGSEA. CDR3 in DNA: TGCACCGTTGGGACTAGCGGGAGAGGTGAGCAGTTCTTC. This gives the protein CTVGTSGRGEQFF.

This chain uses TRBV3-1 with TRBJ2-2; 10 bases agree with TRBD2. This CDR3 is 16 amino acids long. The ends lost 4 bases at V and 5 bases at J; junction bases unmatched: 7. CDR1 is LGHDT and CDR2 is YNNKEL in the germline V gene (reference sequence). CDR3 coding DNA: TGTGCCAGCAGCCCGCCAGCGGGAGGGGGAACCGGGGAGCTGTTTTTT. Its protein is CASSPPAGGGTGELFF.

The genes are TRBV5-1 and TRBJ2-2, with 9 bases that match TRBD2. The germline gives CDR1 SGHRS, CDR2 YFSETQ. The CDR3 consists of 18 residues. The junction had 6 bases not matched to a gene; V was cut back by 0 bases and J by 0 bases. Here the CDR3 DNA reads TGCGCCAGCAGCTTGGGTCTAGCGGGAACTACGAACACCGGGGAGCTGTTTTTT. It codes for CASSLGLAGTTNTGELFF.

V and J are TRBV29-1 and TRBJ2-3; a weak D match, TRBD2 (5 bases). The V and J ends lost 6 bases and 2 bases respectively, with 18 bases between them. Germline-derived CDR1 and CDR2 are SQVTM and ANQGSEA. The CDR3 covers 15 residues. This chain's CDR3 is CSVRPWSGNTDTQYF. Written as DNA, the CDR3 is TGCAGCGTCCGACCTTGGAGCGGAAACACAGATACGCAGTATTTT.

This clonotype was counted a few times. As DNA, the CDR3 is TGCGCCAGCAGGGAGACAACTAATGAAAAACTGTTTTTT. The encoded protein is CASRETTNEKLFF. J is TRBJ1-4 and V is TRBV5-1; D ambiguous. The V end lost 5 bases, the J end lost 0 bases, and 5 bases lay between the germline ends. The CDR3 is made up of 13 amino acids. The V gene's germline CDR1 is SGHRS and CDR2 YFSETQ.

The J gene is TRBJ1-5, the V gene TRBV20-1; a weak D match, TRBD1 (5 bases). The germline V and J ends were trimmed by 1 base and 3 bases, with 10 bases remaining between them. In germline, CDR1 is DFQATT, CDR2 SNEGSKA (reference sequence). The CDR3 has 14 amino acids. In nucleotides, the CDR3 is TGCAGTGCTAGAGTAGGGGCCGACAATCAGCCCCAGCATTTT. This gives the protein CSARVGADNQPQHF.

This clonotype was detected ten times or more. The J gene is TRBJ2-2, the V gene TRBV7-2; D unresolved. The germline gives CDR1 SGHTA, CDR2 FQGNSA. CDR3 length: 14 amino acids. V was pared by 5 bases and J by 1 base, with 8 bases between. Written as DNA, the CDR3 is TGTGCCAGCAGCCTTGGAAGGAACACCGGGGAGCTGTTTTTT. Translation gives CASSLGRNTGELFF.

The V and J genes are TRBV5-1 and TRBJ1-3; 7 positions match TRBD1. The CDR3 runs to 15 residues. Germline V lookup: CDR1 SGHRS, CDR2 YFSETQ. V dropped 4 bases and J dropped 0; count of bases not matched to a gene: 4. The CDR3 protein is CASSPEGASGNTIYF. As DNA, the CDR3 is TGCGCCAGCAGCCCCGAGGGGGCCTCTGGAAACACCATATATTTT.

This clonotype was observed many times. The CDR3 DNA follows: TGTGCCATCAGTGGGCTCACCGGACTAGCGGGGAGGAATGAGCAGTTCTTC. This codes for CAISGLTGLAGRNEQFF. The chain combines TRBV10-3 with TRBJ2-1, with 12 bases aligning to TRBD2. The CDR3 length is 17 residues. Germline CDR1 and CDR2: ENHRY and SYGVKD. After removal of 4 bases from V and 7 bases from J, the junction contained 11 bases not matched to a gene.

This clonotype was seen a few times. The chain recombines TRBV20-1 with TRBJ2-3; D call uncertain. Germline V lookup: CDR1 DFQATT, CDR2 SNEGSKA (reference sequence). The CDR3 runs to 14 residues. Between the trimmed V and J ends, which lost 6 bases and 1 base, there was a span of 14 bases. The CDR3 DNA reads TGCAGTGCCATCCAGGCAATAGGCACAGATACGCAGTATTTT. Its translation is CSAIQAIGTDTQYF.

The chain joins TRBV9 to TRBJ2-3, with TRBD1 matching over 12 bases. This CDR3 comprises 16 residues. Germline V gene sequence: CDR1 SGDLS, CDR2 YYNGEE. V trimming: 3 bases; J trimming: 6 bases; junction bases outside the gene matches: 8. The CDR3 DNA reads as TGTGCCAGCAGCGGGGACAGGGGGCTGGTCGGCGATACGCAGTATTTT. Amino acid sequence: CASSGDRGLVGDTQYF.

The chain employs TRBV10-2 and TRBJ1-5, with D possibly TRBD1 on 6 matching bases. The V end was cut by 7 bases, the J end by 2 bases, with 12 bases between. The CDR3 spans 14 residues. Germline CDR1 WSHSY, CDR2 SAAADI. CDR3 amino acids: CASNIQGGNQPQHF. DNA for the CDR3: TGCGCCAGCAACATACAGGGTGGCAATCAGCCCCAGCATTTT.

The rearrangement links TRBV7-2 to TRBJ1-5; D is perhaps TRBD1 (6 bases). This CDR3 region has 15 residues. Germline CDR1 SGHTA, CDR2 FQGNSA. V was shortened by 1 base and J by 3 bases, with 10 bases between the two germline ends. The CDR3 is CASSLVQGLNQPQHF. The CDR3 bases are TGTGCCAGCAGCTTAGTTCAGGGGCTCAATCAGCCCCAGCATTTT.

The chain links TRBV7-9 to TRBJ1-1, with TRBD1 as a possible D gene (5 bases). The CDR3 consists of 14 residues. The germline V gene has CDR1 SEHNR and CDR2 FQNEAQ (reference sequence). V lost 4 bases and J 6 bases, leaving 15 bases between the germline ends. The CDR3 loop is CASSSTGTLSEAFF. The CDR3 region has the DNA TGTGCCAGCAGCTCCACCGGGACCCTGTCTGAAGCTTTCTTT. The whole variable domain, filled in from reference TRBV7-9 and TRBJ1-1, reads DTGVSQNPRHKITKRGQNVTFRCDPISEHNRLYWYRQTLGQGPEFLTYFQNEAQLEKSRLLSDRFSAERPKGSFSTLEIQRTEQGDSAMYLCASSSTGTLSEAFFGQGTRLTVV.

This clonotype was recorded at least ten times. This chain uses TRBV7-9 with TRBJ2-5; 10 nucleotides line up with TRBD2. This CDR3 has 16 amino acids. The trim removed 5 bases at V and 1 base at J, leaving 7 bases unmatched. Germline-derived CDR1 and CDR2 are SEHNR and FQNEAQ (reference sequence). CDR3 in amino acids: CASSPTERGGQETQYF. The CDR3 DNA is TGTGCCAGCAGCCCGACTGAGCGGGGGGGCCAAGAGACCCAGTACTTC.

V usage is TRBV9 and J usage is TRBJ1-2; no definite D call. Trimming shortened V by 0 bases and J by 0 bases, and 9 bases separated the two germline ends. The CDR3 length is 15 residues. The germline gives CDR1 SGDLS, CDR2 YYNGEE. The CDR3 reads CASSVVSKPNYGYTF. DNA of the CDR3: TGTGCCAGCAGCGTAGTCAGTAAACCTAACTATGGCTACACCTTC.